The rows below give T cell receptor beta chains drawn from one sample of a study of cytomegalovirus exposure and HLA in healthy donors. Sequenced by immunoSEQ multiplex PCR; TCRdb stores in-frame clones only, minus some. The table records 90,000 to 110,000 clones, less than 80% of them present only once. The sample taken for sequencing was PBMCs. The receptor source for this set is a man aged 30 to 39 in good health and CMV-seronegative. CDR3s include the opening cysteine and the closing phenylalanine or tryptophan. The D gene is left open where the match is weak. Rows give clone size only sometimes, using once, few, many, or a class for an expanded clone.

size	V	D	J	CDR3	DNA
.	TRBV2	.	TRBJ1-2	CASRMARSYGYTF	TGTGCCAGCAGGATGGCCAGGTCCTATGGCTACACCTTC
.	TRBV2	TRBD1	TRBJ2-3	CASSAGGGTDTQYF	TGTGCCAGCAGTGCAGGGGGTGGCACAGATACGCAGTATTTT
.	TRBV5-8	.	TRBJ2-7	CASSHRGGRTYEQYF	TGTGCCAGCAGCCACCGGGGAGGCAGAACCTACGAGCAGTACTTC
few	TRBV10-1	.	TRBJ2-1	CASSQGLGRVWNEQFF	TGCGCCAGCAGCCAAGGACTTGGGCGTGTATGGAATGAGCAGTTCTTC
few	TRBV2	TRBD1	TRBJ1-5	CASSDDRQGLNQPQHF	TGTGCCAGCAGTGACGACCGACAGGGTCTTAATCAGCCCCAGCATTTT
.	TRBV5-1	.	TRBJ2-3	CASRGADTQYF	TGCGCCAGCAGAGGGGCAGATACGCAGTATTTT
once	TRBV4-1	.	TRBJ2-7	CASSYRDTTYEQYF	TGCGCCAGCAGCTACCGGGACACTACCTACGAGCAGTACTTC
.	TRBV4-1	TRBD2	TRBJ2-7	CASSQGLAGVYEQYF	TGCGCCAGCAGCCAAGGACTAGCGGGAGTCTACGAGCAGTACTTC
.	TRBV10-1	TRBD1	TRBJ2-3	CASSTGTGHTDTQYF	TGCGCCAGCAGTACCGGGACAGGGCACACAGATACGCAGTATTTT
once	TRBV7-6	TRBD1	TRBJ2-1	CASSLEVRGNYNEQFF	TGTGCCAGCAGCTTAGAGGTCAGGGGGAATTACAATGAGCAGTTCTTC
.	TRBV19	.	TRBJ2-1	CASTFSSGNEQFF	TGTGCCAGCACCTTTAGCTCTGGCAATGAGCAGTTCTTC
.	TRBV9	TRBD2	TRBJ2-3	CASSARDYYTDTQYF	TGTGCCAGCAGCGCCCGGGACTACTACACAGATACGCAGTATTTT
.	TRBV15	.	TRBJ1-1	CATSSYGTSEAFF	TGTGCCACCAGCAGTTATGGGACTTCTGAAGCTTTCTTT
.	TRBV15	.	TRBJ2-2	CATSRDVGREGNTGELFF	TGTGCCACCAGCAGAGATGTAGGGAGAGAGGGAAACACCGGGGAGCTGTTTTTT
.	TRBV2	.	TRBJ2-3	CARRTGDSTDTQYF	TGTGCCAGAAGGACGGGGGATAGCACAGATACGCAGTATTTT
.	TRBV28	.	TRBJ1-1	CASSPIITTLEEGFF	TGTGCCAGCAGTCCGATAATCACGACCCTGGAGGAGGGTTTCTTT
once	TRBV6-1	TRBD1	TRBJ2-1	CASSGQGVYNEQFF	TGTGCCAGCAGTGGACAGGGGGTCTACAATGAGCAGTTCTTC
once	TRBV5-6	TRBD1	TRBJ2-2	CASSRIGTGTGELFF	TGTGCCAGCAGCCGAATAGGGACAGGGACCGGGGAGCTGTTTTTT
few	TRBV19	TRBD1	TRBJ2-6	CASSVQGARGANVLTF	TGTGCCAGTAGTGTACAGGGGGCGCGAGGGGCCAACGTCCTGACTTTC
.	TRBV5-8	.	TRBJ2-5	CASSNGIGIQETQYF	TGTGCCAGCAGCAATGGGATCGGGATACAAGAGACCCAGTACTTC
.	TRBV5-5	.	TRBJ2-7	CASSSEAVEQYF	TGTGCCAGCAGCTCCGAAGCGGTCGAGCAGTACTTC
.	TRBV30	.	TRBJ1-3	CGVPRAGSSGNTIYF	TGTGGTGTCCCCCGCGCGGGGAGCTCTGGAAACACCATATATTTT